A selection of T cell receptor beta chains follows, all from one sample in a study of shared clonotypes between healthy human individuals. Using immunoSEQ multiplex PCR, the repertoire was profiled, and TCRdb retains in-frame clones only, with some absent. Among roughly 2.5 million clones listed, more than 80% were seen once. Sequences were obtained from naive CD4+ T cells sorted from blood. The origin of the receptors is a man in his late teens or twenties in good health. The CDR3 runs from the conserved cysteine through the conserved F or W. A D gene is named only where the DNA matches it firmly. Expanded clones are given a class, and other clones once, few, many or no size at all.

>TRBJ1-3|TRBV15|15|.|.
CATSRDGGSGNTIYF
TGTGCCACCAGCAGAGATGGGGGGTCTGGAAACACCATATATTTT
>TRBJ1-2|TRBV5-6|12|TRBD1|.
CAYPGGVYGYTF
TGTGCCTACCCAGGGGGGGTGTATGGCTACACCTTC
>TRBJ2-1|TRBV7-9|14|.|.
CASSLVSSYNEQFF
TGTGCCAGCAGCTTAGTAAGCTCCTACAATGAGCAGTTCTTC
>TRBJ1-4|TRBV18|16|.|.
CASSPTTGLGNEKLFF
TGTGCCAGCTCCCCTACCACGGGGCTCGGTAATGAAAAACTGTTTTTT
>TRBJ2-3|TRBV4-2|17|TRBD2|.
CASSQELAGGSTDTQYF
TGTGCCAGCAGCCAAGAACTAGCGGGGGGGAGCACAGATACGCAGTATTTT
>TRBJ2-7|TRBV2|15|TRBD1|.
CASSNLGQGAGEQYF
TGTGCCAGCAGTAATCTTGGACAGGGGGCGGGGGAGCAGTACTTC
>TRBJ2-3|TRBV7-3|16|TRBD2|.
CASSPRSAGGLDTQYF
TGTGCCAGCAGCCCCCGTTCAGCGGGGGGACTAGATACGCAGTATTTT
>TRBJ2-1|TRBV6-5|9|.|.
CASGFEQFF
TGTGCCAGCGGTTTTGAGCAGTTCTTC
>TRBJ2-1|TRBV11-2|16|TRBD2|.
CASSASGLLSYNEQFF
TGTGCCAGCAGCGCTAGCGGGTTACTCTCCTACAATGAGCAGTTCTTC
>TRBJ1-2|TRBV9|16|.|.
CASSVLGTPLPYGYTF
TGTGCCAGCAGCGTACTGGGCACTCCCTTGCCCTATGGCTACACCTTC
>TRBJ2-2|TRBV5-4|14|TRBD1|.
CASSRTGATGELFF
TGTGCCAGCAGCCGGACAGGGGCGACCGGGGAGCTGTTTTTT
>TRBJ2-7|TRBV21-1|20|.|.
CASSKDGSGGELIPRYEQYF
TGTGCCAGCAGCAAAGACGGTAGCGGGGGAGAATTGATACCGCGATACGAGCAGTACTTC
>TRBJ1-1|TRBV14|16|.|.
CASSQKQGLGNTEAFF
TGTGCCAGCAGCCAAAAACAGGGTCTGGGGAACACTGAAGCTTTCTTT
>TRBJ2-7|TRBV4-1|14|TRBD1|.
CASKEGQVRYEQYF
TGCGCCAGCAAGGAGGGACAGGTTCGTTACGAGCAGTACTTC
>TRBJ2-3|TRBV10-1|15|.|.
CASSERAGGTDTQYF
TGCGCCAGCAGTGAGCGGGCGGGCGGCACAGATACGCAGTATTTT
>TRBJ1-2|TRBV2|13|.|.
CASSELRGYGYTF
TGTGCCAGCAGTGAACTTAGAGGGTATGGCTACACCTTC
>TRBJ1-1|TRBV6-4|13|.|.
CASSQQRNTEAFF
TGTGCCAGCAGTCAACAGAGAAACACTGAAGCTTTCTTT
>TRBJ2-4|TRBV19|14|.|.
CATKTGGPLHIQYF
TGTGCCACTAAGACGGGGGGCCCTCTTCACATTCAGTACTTC
>TRBJ2-3|TRBV5-1|15|.|few
CASSLEQGGADTQYF
TGCGCCAGCAGCTTGGAACAGGGTGGCGCAGATACGCAGTATTTT